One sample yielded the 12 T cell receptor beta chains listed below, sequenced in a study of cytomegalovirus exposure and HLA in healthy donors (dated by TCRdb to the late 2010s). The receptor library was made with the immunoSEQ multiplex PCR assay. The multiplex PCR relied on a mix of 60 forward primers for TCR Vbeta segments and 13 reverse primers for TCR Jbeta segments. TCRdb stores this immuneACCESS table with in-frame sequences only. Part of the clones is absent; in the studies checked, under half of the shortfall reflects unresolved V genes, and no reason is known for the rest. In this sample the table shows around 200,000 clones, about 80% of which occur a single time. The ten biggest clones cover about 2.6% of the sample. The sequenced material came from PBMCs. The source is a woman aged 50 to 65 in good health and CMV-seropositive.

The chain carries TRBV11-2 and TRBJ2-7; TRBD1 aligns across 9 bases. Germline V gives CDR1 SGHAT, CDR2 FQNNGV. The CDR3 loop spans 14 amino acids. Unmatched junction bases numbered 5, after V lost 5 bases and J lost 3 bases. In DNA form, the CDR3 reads TGTGCCAGCAGCCCAGGGACAGGGAACTACGAGCAGTACTTC. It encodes CASSPGTGNYEQYF.

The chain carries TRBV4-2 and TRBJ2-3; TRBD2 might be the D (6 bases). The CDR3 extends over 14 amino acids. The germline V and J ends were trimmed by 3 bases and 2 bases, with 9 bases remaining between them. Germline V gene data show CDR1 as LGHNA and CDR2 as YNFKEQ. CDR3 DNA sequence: TGTGCCAGCAGCCAGGGGGGATACACAGATACGCAGTATTTT. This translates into CASSQGGYTDTQYF.

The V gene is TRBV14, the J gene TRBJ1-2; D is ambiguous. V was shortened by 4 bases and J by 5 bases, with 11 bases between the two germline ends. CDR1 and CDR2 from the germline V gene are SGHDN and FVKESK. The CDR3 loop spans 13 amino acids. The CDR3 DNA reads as TGTGCCAGCAGCCCCCTGTCTTCTTATGGCTACACCTTC. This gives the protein CASSPLSSYGYTF. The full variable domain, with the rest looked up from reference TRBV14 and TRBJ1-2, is EAGVTQFPSHSVIEKGQTVTLRCDPISGHDNLYWYRRVMGKEIKFLLHFVKESKQDESGMPNNRFLAERTGGTYSTLKVQPAELEDSGVYFCASSPLSSYGYTFGSGTRLTVV.

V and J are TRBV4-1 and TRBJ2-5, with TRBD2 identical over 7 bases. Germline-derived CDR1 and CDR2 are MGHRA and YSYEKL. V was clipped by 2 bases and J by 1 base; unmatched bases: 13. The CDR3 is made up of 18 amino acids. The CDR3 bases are TGCGCCAGCAGCCAAAAATTCGCTGAGGCTAGCGGCCAAGAGACCCAGTACTTC. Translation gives CASSQKFAEASGQETQYF.

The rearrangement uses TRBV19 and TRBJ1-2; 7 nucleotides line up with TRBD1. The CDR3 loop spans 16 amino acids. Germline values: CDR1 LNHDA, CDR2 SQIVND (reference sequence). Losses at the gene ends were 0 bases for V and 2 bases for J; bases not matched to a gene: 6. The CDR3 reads CASSIDQGTVNYGYTF. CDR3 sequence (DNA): TGTGCCAGTAGTATAGATCAGGGGACAGTAAACTATGGCTACACCTTC.

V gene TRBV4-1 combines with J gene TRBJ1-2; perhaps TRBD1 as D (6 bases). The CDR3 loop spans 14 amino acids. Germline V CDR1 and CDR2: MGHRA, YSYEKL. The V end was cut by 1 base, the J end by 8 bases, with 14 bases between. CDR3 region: CASSQVRPGDGYTF. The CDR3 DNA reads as TGCGCCAGCAGCCAAGTTCGACCAGGGGACGGCTACACCTTC.

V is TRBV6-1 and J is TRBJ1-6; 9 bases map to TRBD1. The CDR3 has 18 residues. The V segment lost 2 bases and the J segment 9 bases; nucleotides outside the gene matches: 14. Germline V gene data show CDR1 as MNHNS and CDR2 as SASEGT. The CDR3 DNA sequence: TGTGCCAGCAGTGAATATATAAGGCGGACAGGGGAACGTTCACCCCTCCACTTT. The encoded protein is CASSEYIRRTGERSPLHF.

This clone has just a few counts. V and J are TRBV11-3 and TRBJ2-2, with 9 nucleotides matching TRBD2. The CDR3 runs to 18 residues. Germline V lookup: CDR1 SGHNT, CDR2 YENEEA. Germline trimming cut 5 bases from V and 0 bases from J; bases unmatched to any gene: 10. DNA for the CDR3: TGTGCCAGCAGCCCATATACCGGGACTAGCTCGAACACCGGGGAGCTGTTTTTT. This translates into CASSPYTGTSSNTGELFF.

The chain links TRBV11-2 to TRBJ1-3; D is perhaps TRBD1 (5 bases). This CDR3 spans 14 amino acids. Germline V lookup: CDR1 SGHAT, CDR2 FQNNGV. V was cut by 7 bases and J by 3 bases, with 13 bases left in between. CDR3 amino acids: CASNIQGYGNTIYF. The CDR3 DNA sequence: TGTGCCAGCAACATCCAGGGATATGGAAACACCATATATTTT.

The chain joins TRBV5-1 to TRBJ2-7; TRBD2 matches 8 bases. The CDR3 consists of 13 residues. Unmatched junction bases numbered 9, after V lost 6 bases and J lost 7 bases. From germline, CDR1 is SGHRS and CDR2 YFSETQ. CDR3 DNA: TGCGCCAGCAAACAGGCGGGGGGTGTGGAGCAGTACTTC. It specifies CASKQAGGVEQYF.

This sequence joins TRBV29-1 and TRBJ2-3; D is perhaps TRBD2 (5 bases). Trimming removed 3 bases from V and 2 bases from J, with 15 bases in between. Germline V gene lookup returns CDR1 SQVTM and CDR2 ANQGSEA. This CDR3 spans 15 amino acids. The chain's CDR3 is CSVDSAGGFTDTQYF. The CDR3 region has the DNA TGCAGCGTTGATAGCGCGGGCGGATTCACAGATACGCAGTATTTT.

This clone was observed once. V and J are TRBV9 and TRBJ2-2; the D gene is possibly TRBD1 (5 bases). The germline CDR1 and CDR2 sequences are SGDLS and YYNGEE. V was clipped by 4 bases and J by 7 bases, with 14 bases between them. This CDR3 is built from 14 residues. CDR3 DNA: TGTGCCAGCAGCAGTCTGACAGCAGGCGGGGAGCTGTTTTTT. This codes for CASSSLTAGGELFF.